Presented here are 9 T cell receptor beta chains from one specimen sequenced in a study of PD-1 blockade in classical Hodgkin lymphoma. After autologous stem cell transplantation all patients relapsed, and prior brentuximab vedotin exposure differed between cohorts. Only in-frame clones appear in the TCRdb table, and some are missing; sequencing was by immunoSEQ multiplex PCR. The repertoire has about 97,000 clones, over 70% of them found once; the top ten carry 9.5% to 15%. The sample here was peripheral blood mononuclear cells (PBMCs), taken at baseline. These TCRs come from a human donor with classical Hodgkin lymphoma.

The rearrangement links TRBV19 to TRBJ2-1, with D hard to call. The V and J ends lost 3 bases and 4 bases respectively, with 4 bases between them. There are 12 residues in the CDR3. Germline V gene sequence: CDR1 LNHDA, CDR2 SQIVND (reference sequence). CDR3 sequence (DNA): TGTGCCAGTAGTATCGGATACAATGAGCAGTTCTTC. It encodes CASSIGYNEQFF.

This clone was seen a single time. The chain carries TRBV29-1 and TRBJ2-1; D is perhaps TRBD2 (5 bases). Between the trimmed V and J ends, which lost 1 base and 5 bases, there was a span of 9 bases. Germline V gives CDR1 SQVTM, CDR2 ANQGSEA. CDR3 length: 13 amino acids. The CDR3 reads CSVEVGEDNEQFF. DNA for the CDR3: TGCAGCGTTGAAGTCGGGGAAGACAATGAGCAGTTCTTC.

This CDR3 reads CAIRLAGGEQFF. The CDR3 nucleotides are TGTGCCATCAGGCTAGCGGGAGGGGAGCAGTTCTTC. This chain links TRBV10-3 with TRBJ2-1, with TRBD2 matching over 12 bases. CDR1 ENHRY and CDR2 SYGVKD come from the germline V gene. J lost 10 bases, V lost 6 bases, and 1 base had no gene match. The CDR3 covers 12 residues.

The chain couples TRBV28 to TRBJ2-5, with 9 bases matching TRBD1. The V gene's germline CDR1 is MDHEN and CDR2 SYDVKM. The CDR3 consists of 16 residues. V lost 1 base to trimming and J lost 4 bases; unmatched junction nucleotides: 7. For the CDR3, the DNA is TGTGCCAGCAGTTTATTGACAGGGGGAAGAGTAGAGACCCAGTACTTC. Encoded protein: CASSLLTGGRVETQYF.

Points on this clone: The sample has other DNA sequences that encode this CDR3 too. For the CDR3, the DNA is TGTGCCAGCAGCCGGGATCCGCAAGAGACCCAGTACTTC. Its translation: CASSRDPQETQYF. J is TRBJ2-5 and V is TRBV2; possible D gene TRBD2, 5 bases. Trimming removed 6 bases at V and 2 bases at J, with 10 bases between. Germline assignment: CDR1 SNHLY and CDR2 FYNNEI. This CDR3 has 13 amino acids.

The chain combines TRBV28 with TRBJ2-1, with 9 bases that match TRBD2. Germline V gene lookup returns CDR1 MDHEN and CDR2 SYDVKM. V lost 2 bases, J lost 0 bases, and 17 bases stayed unmatched. This CDR3 has 21 residues. The chain's CDR3 is CASSLGEGRLADFSSYNEQFF. In DNA, the CDR3 is TGTGCCAGCAGTTTAGGGGAGGGACGACTAGCGGATTTTAGCTCCTACAATGAGCAGTTCTTC. Full variable domain (rest looked up from reference TRBV28 and TRBJ2-1): DVKVTQSSRYLVKRTGEKVFLECVQDMDHENMFWYRQDPGLGLRLIYFSYDVKMKEKGDIPEGYSVSREKKERFSLILESASTNQTSMYLCASSLGEGRLADFSSYNEQFFGPGTRLTVL.

The rearrangement links TRBV7-2 to TRBJ2-5; possibly TRBD1 for D (6 bases). This CDR3 comprises 14 residues. The V gene lost 1 base and the J gene lost 4 bases, with 10 bases spanning the gap. Germline V CDR1 and CDR2: SGHTA, FQGNSA. The CDR3 is CASSLVVRGETQYF. CDR3 in DNA: TGTGCCAGCAGCTTAGTTGTCAGGGGAGAGACCCAGTACTTC.

The CDR3 loop is CASSSPRDRVPTEAFF. In DNA, the CDR3 is TGTGCCAGCAGCTCCCCGCGGGACAGGGTCCCCACTGAAGCTTTCTTT. This chain joins TRBV21-1 and TRBJ1-1; the DNA was not used to check the table's D call, TRBD1. TRBV21-1 is a known pseudogene. This CDR3 has 16 residues.

This sequence joins TRBV6-6 and TRBJ2-7; no firm D call. V lost 3 bases to trimming and J lost 3 bases, with 9 bases between them. CDR1 is MNHNY, CDR2 SVGAGI, per germline (reference sequence). This CDR3 region has 13 residues. The CDR3 loop reads CASSYGQFYEQYF. CDR3 in DNA: TGTGCCAGCAGTTATGGGCAGTTCTACGAGCAGTACTTC.